The clone carrying this TCR beta chain came up a few times. Its antigen is unidentified. This record comes from a study of PD-1 blockade in mismatch repair-deficient tumors. Findings and caveats of the study: After pembrolizumab, tumor-resident clones rose rapidly, then generally contracted before radiologic responses.

The CDR3 runs 16 residues. J was trimmed by 7 bases and V by 4 bases; bases with no gene match: 11. Germline CDR1 SGHNT, CDR2 YYREEE (reference sequence). Sequenced by immunoSEQ multiplex PCR; TCRdb stores in-frame clones only, minus some. Found here are 14,000 or so clones, 84% of them singletons; the top ten hold over 1.5%. Sequencing was performed on PBMCs, taken approximately 15 weeks after starting pembrolizumab. The chain has TRBV5-4 and TRBJ2-7; 13 nucleotides align to TRBD2. The TCR sequence derives from an adult with mismatch repair-deficient cancer. The CDR3 sequence: CASSPGLAGAVGEQYF. The CDR3 nucleotides read TGTGCCAGCAGCCCCGGACTAGCGGGAGCGGTGGGTGAGCAGTACTTC.